These 12 T cell receptor beta chains were all obtained from the same sample, sequenced in a study of molecular identifiers for immune sequencing clone quantification. TCRdb re-called the PCR reads with MiXCR, one entry per CDR3 protein. The sample has about 640,000 distinct CDR3 sequences, just under 20% seen once. Sequenced: naive CD8+ T cells from blood, with Jurkat cell RNA spiked in. Stated subset: FACS-sorted CD8+CD4-CCR7+CD45RA+ naive T cells. The origin of the receptors is a human donor in good health. Some libraries in this study had Jurkat cell RNA spiked in.

In its sample, this clonotype was seen a few times. This sequence joins TRBV27 and TRBJ2-5, with a weak D call TRBD1 (6 bases). The CDR3 is 15 amino acids. The V and J ends lost 2 bases and 5 bases respectively, with 15 bases between them. CDR1 is MNHEY and CDR2 is SMNVEV in the germline V gene (reference sequence). This chain's CDR3 is CASSLTGTLFETQYF. In nucleotides, the CDR3 is TGTGCCAGCAGTTTAACAGGGACCCTGTTCGAGACCCAGTACTTC.

This clonotype was counted at least ten times. The chain is built from TRBV23-1 and TRBJ2-3; D not resolved. TRBV23-1 is given ORF status, its function remaining uncertain. Trimming left V 0 bases short and J 4 bases short, with 11 bases between. CDR3 length: 15 residues. CDR3 nucleotide sequence: TGCGCCAGCAGTCAATCGAAAGGGCCCCCAGATACGCAGTATTTT. This sequence encodes CASSQSKGPPDTQYF.

This clonotype came up many times. This chain uses TRBV30 with TRBJ1-2; D is unclear. CDR1 is GTSNPN, CDR2 SVGIG, per germline (reference sequence). CDR3 size: 13 residues. V was shortened by 4 bases and J by 4 bases, with 13 bases between the two germline ends. The CDR3 reads CAWMQGKVYGYTF. The CDR3 bases are TGTGCCTGGATGCAAGGGAAAGTCTATGGCTACACCTTC.

This clonotype came up many times. The rearrangement uses TRBV27 and TRBJ1-2, with D unresolved. Germline CDR1 MNHEY, CDR2 SMNVEV (reference sequence). V lost 3 bases and J 5 bases, leaving 10 bases between the germline ends. The CDR3 is made up of 13 amino acids. The CDR3 DNA reads TGTGCCAGCAGTTTCGGCATCCAGTATGGCTACACCTTC. Translated: CASSFGIQYGYTF.

This clonotype was detected only a few times. The chain is built from TRBV28 and TRBJ1-4; 9 bases match TRBD1. The CDR3 runs 17 residues. Germline CDR1 reads MDHEN; CDR2 reads SYDVKM. Trimming took 5 bases from V and 7 from J; bases not matched to a gene: 14. The CDR3 DNA sequence: TGTGCCAGCAGTAAACGCACCACAGGGGGCGCAGGTGAAAAACTGTTTTTT. This encodes CASSKRTTGGAGEKLFF. Using reference TRBV28 and TRBJ1-4 for the parts outside the CDR3, the full variable domain is DVKVTQSSRYLVKRTGEKVFLECVQDMDHENMFWYRQDPGLGLRLIYFSYDVKMKEKGDIPEGYSVSREKKERFSLILESASTNQTSMYLCASSKRTTGGAGEKLFFGSGTQLSVL.

Of note for this clonotype: A much larger clone sits a single nucleotide away, making a read error possible. V usage is TRBV5-3 and J usage is TRBJ2-7; maybe TRBD1 (5 bases). TRBV5-3 belongs to the ORF category, with a function that is uncertain. This CDR3 is 14 amino acids long. In DNA form, the CDR3 reads TGTGCCAGCAGCTTTGACAGTTCCTCCTACGAGCAGTACTTC. Residues: CASSFDSSSYEQYF.

This clonotype occurred many times. The gene calls are TRBV27 and TRBJ2-7; 8 positions match TRBD2. Germline V gives CDR1 MNHEY, CDR2 SMNVEV (reference sequence). This CDR3 has 15 residues. With V trimmed by 2 bases and J by 0 bases, 3 bases remained unmatched. The CDR3 nucleotides read TGTGCCAGCAGTTTAAAGAGCGGGAGCTCCTACGAGCAGTACTTC. It encodes CASSLKSGSSYEQYF.

This clonotype showed up just once. This may come from a read error, since a much larger clone is one base off. V and J are TRBV7-9 and TRBJ2-5, with TRBD2 as a possible D gene (6 bases). The V gene's germline CDR1 is SEHNR and CDR2 FQNEAQ (reference sequence). The CDR3 is 13 amino acids. The DNA of the CDR3 is TGTGCCCGCAGCTTAGGGGAGGAGGAGACCCAGTACTTC. This encodes CARSLGEEETQYF.

The rearrangement links TRBV6-2 or TRBV6-3 to TRBJ1-3; unclear D gene. This CDR3 has 22 residues. Trimming stripped 2 bases from V and 3 bases from J, with 32 bases between. Per germline, CDR1 MNHEY and CDR2 SVGEGT. The CDR3 is CASSYSNPRTYEGSSLGNTIYF. The CDR3 DNA is TGTGCCAGCAGTTACAGCAATCCGAGGACCTACGAAGGGTCATCTCTTGGAAACACCATATATTTT.

This clonotype was observed many times. V is TRBV7-2 and J is TRBJ2-1; D is perhaps TRBD2 (5 bases). V lost 8 bases and J lost 9, with 11 bases in between. This CDR3 is built from 11 residues. Germline values: CDR1 SGHTA, CDR2 FQGNSA. The CDR3 bases are TGTGCCAGCGCACTAGGGCGTGAGCAGTTCTTC. Its translation is CASALGREQFF. Looking up the rest from reference TRBV7-2 and TRBJ2-1 gives the full variable domain: GAGVSQSPSNKVTEKGKDVELRCDPISGHTALYWYRQSLGQGLEFLIYFQGNSAPDKSGLPSDRFSAERTGGSVSTLTIQRTQQEDSAVYLCASALGREQFFGPGTRLTVL.

Ten or more counts support this clonotype. The rearrangement joins TRBV3-1 to TRBJ2-3; D ambiguous. Germline V lookup: CDR1 LGHDT, CDR2 YNNKEL (reference sequence). The ends were cut back, 0 bases at V and 3 bases at J, with 10 bases in the middle. The CDR3 length is 15 residues. CDR3 residues: CASSQELEGTDTQYF. As DNA, the CDR3 is TGTGCCAGCAGCCAAGAGCTTGAAGGAACAGATACGCAGTATTTT.

This clonotype was recorded once. A clone one base away is much larger, so this may be a read error. The rearrangement joins TRBV27 to TRBJ1-1, with no clear D. This CDR3 contains 16 residues. Germline assignment: CDR1 MNHEY and CDR2 SMNVEV (reference sequence). Trimming took off 0 bases at V and 6 bases at J, with 17 bases between the two ends. The CDR3 is CASSLSTVYQSAEAFF. CDR3 in DNA: TGTGCCAGCAGTTTATCCACAGTGTATCAGAGCGCTGAAGCTTTCTTT.